The rows below give T cell receptor beta chains drawn from one sample of a study of regulatory T cells in long-lasting Graves disease. TCRdb reprocessed the multiplex PCR reads via MiXCR and lists one record per CDR3 protein. The sample holds 300,000 to 400,000 distinct CDR3 sequences, roughly 15% seen once. Material: peripheral blood mononuclear cells (PBMCs), obtained at new diagnosis, from a patient treated with antithyroid drugs. The receptors derive from a female donor with Graves disease. The CDR3 runs from the conserved cysteine through the conserved F or W. The order of the fields is D gene, J gene, V gene, CDR3 protein. D genes are given only for firm matches.

d_gene: -; j_gene: TRBJ2-7; v_gene: TRBV7-2; CDR3aa: CASSLVVRDPSYEQYF
d_gene: -; j_gene: TRBJ2-4; v_gene: TRBV3-1; CDR3aa: CASSQGFTDGDIQYF
d_gene: TRBD1; j_gene: TRBJ2-1; v_gene: TRBV4-3; CDR3aa: CASSPKGTASNEQFF
d_gene: -; j_gene: TRBJ2-4; v_gene: TRBV29-1; CDR3aa: CSETPEVKNIQYF
d_gene: TRBD1; j_gene: TRBJ1-1; v_gene: TRBV28; CDR3aa: CASSLGGNRGDTEAFF
d_gene: -; j_gene: TRBJ2-3; v_gene: TRBV5-5; CDR3aa: CASSEGSAPGTDTQYF
d_gene: -; j_gene: TRBJ2-3; v_gene: TRBV4-3; CDR3aa: CASSPRGDLTDTQYF
d_gene: TRBD1; j_gene: TRBJ2-3; v_gene: TRBV19; CDR3aa: CASKSWTGSTDTQYF
d_gene: TRBD1; j_gene: TRBJ1-1; v_gene: TRBV5-1; CDR3aa: CASSRGGRGDTEAFF
d_gene: -; j_gene: TRBJ1-2; v_gene: TRBV5-4; CDR3aa: CASSDVQGLYGYTF
d_gene: -; j_gene: TRBJ2-5; v_gene: TRBV9; CDR3aa: CASSVAGGSQETQYF
d_gene: -; j_gene: TRBJ2-6; v_gene: TRBV7-2; CDR3aa: CASSPLLGTVTGANVLTF
d_gene: TRBD1; j_gene: TRBJ1-1; v_gene: TRBV12-3/TRBV12-4; CDR3aa: CASTPLGTGLNTEAFF
d_gene: -; j_gene: TRBJ2-1; v_gene: TRBV3-1; CDR3aa: CASSPPGIHEQFF
d_gene: -; j_gene: TRBJ2-2; v_gene: TRBV3-1; CDR3aa: CASSLPQGTGELFF
d_gene: TRBD1; j_gene: TRBJ1-3; v_gene: TRBV12-3/TRBV12-4; CDR3aa: CASDEDRGRGNTIYF
d_gene: -; j_gene: TRBJ2-6; v_gene: TRBV15; CDR3aa: CATSRDLESGANVLTF
d_gene: TRBD1; j_gene: TRBJ2-3; v_gene: TRBV18; CDR3aa: CASPTGTGTDTQYF
d_gene: -; j_gene: TRBJ1-5; v_gene: TRBV2; CDR3aa: CASSAVGRENQPQHF
d_gene: TRBD1; j_gene: TRBJ2-5; v_gene: TRBV3-1; CDR3aa: CASSQPGQGVETQYF
d_gene: TRBD2; j_gene: TRBJ2-7; v_gene: TRBV20-1; CDR3aa: CSARDPGTSGTSYEQYF
d_gene: -; j_gene: TRBJ1-5; v_gene: TRBV12-3/TRBV12-4; CDR3aa: CASSYTASNQPQHF
d_gene: TRBD2; j_gene: TRBJ2-3; v_gene: TRBV4-3; CDR3aa: CASSQETLAEASTDTQYF
d_gene: TRBD1; j_gene: TRBJ2-1; v_gene: TRBV29-1; CDR3aa: CSVRDRTYNEQFF
d_gene: TRBD2; j_gene: TRBJ2-5; v_gene: TRBV9; CDR3aa: CASSDRPQLAATQETQYF
d_gene: TRBD1; j_gene: TRBJ2-2; v_gene: TRBV7-3; CDR3aa: CASSPRQGMNTGELFF
d_gene: -; j_gene: TRBJ1-1; v_gene: TRBV6-1; CDR3aa: CASLGGEGGTFF
d_gene: -; j_gene: TRBJ2-7; v_gene: TRBV3-1; CDR3aa: CASSQDLRGHEQYF
d_gene: -; j_gene: TRBJ2-7; v_gene: TRBV10-1; CDR3aa: CASSSDSRGEQYF
d_gene: -; j_gene: TRBJ2-5; v_gene: TRBV3-1; CDR3aa: CAGDDGGNQETQYF
d_gene: -; j_gene: TRBJ2-6; v_gene: TRBV6-2/TRBV6-3; CDR3aa: CASTHLETGLSGANVLTF
d_gene: -; j_gene: TRBJ1-1; v_gene: TRBV6-1; CDR3aa: CASKGVIEAFF
d_gene: TRBD1; j_gene: TRBJ2-6; v_gene: TRBV4-1; CDR3aa: CASSPVTGGGPSGANVLTF
d_gene: TRBD2; j_gene: TRBJ2-5; v_gene: TRBV2; CDR3aa: CASSRTTSGRSQETQYF
d_gene: TRBD1; j_gene: TRBJ2-1; v_gene: TRBV27; CDR3aa: CASSWDSNNEQFF
d_gene: -; j_gene: TRBJ2-4; v_gene: TRBV4-3; CDR3aa: CASSQARVDIQYF
d_gene: -; j_gene: TRBJ2-2; v_gene: TRBV4-3; CDR3aa: CASSHGPQDTGELFF
d_gene: -; j_gene: TRBJ2-3; v_gene: TRBV3-1; CDR3aa: CASSSKGGQDTQYF
d_gene: -; j_gene: TRBJ2-1; v_gene: TRBV7-2; CDR3aa: CASSTKGGGNEQFF
d_gene: TRBD1; j_gene: TRBJ2-1; v_gene: TRBV20-1; CDR3aa: CSARQGGYNEQFF
d_gene: -; j_gene: TRBJ1-1; v_gene: TRBV3-1; CDR3aa: CASSQEYNRSMNTEAFF
d_gene: -; j_gene: TRBJ1-1; v_gene: TRBV11-2; CDR3aa: CALGGGWSTEALF
d_gene: -; j_gene: TRBJ1-1; v_gene: TRBV4-1; CDR3aa: CASSPPARYTEAFF
d_gene: -; j_gene: TRBJ2-4; v_gene: TRBV25-1; CDR3aa: CASSESGAGSTKNIQYF
d_gene: TRBD2; j_gene: TRBJ2-1; v_gene: TRBV7-6; CDR3aa: CASSLAPLAGGRYNEQFF
d_gene: TRBD1; j_gene: TRBJ1-1; v_gene: TRBV5-5; CDR3aa: CASSLVAGGTEAFF
d_gene: TRBD2; j_gene: TRBJ2-7; v_gene: TRBV4-1; CDR3aa: CASSQAREGDEQYF
d_gene: TRBD1; j_gene: TRBJ1-1; v_gene: TRBV3-1; CDR3aa: CASSPPHFRQGAINTEAFF